The rows below give T cell receptor beta chains drawn from one sample of a study of shared clonotypes between healthy human individuals. Here immunoSEQ multiplex PCR was the method, and the copy in TCRdb shows in-frame clones only, minus some. The sample gives around 1.1 million clones, 70% to 85% of which show up once; about 0.89% is in the top ten. Material for sequencing was memory CD4+ T cells from PBMCs. These receptors came from a man aged 18 to 30 in good health. Some clones in this sample may be carry-over from other donors' samples. Both conserved end residues are part of each CDR3. Each record gives: D gene, V gene, clone size, J gene, CDR3 DNA, CDR3 protein. The D gene is left open where the match is weak. Clone size is not always given. Where it is, it says once, few, many or a class for expanded clones.

d_gene: .
v_gene: TRBV6-6
abundance: .
j_gene: TRBJ2-1
CDR3nt: TGTGCCAGCTATAGGGCTAGCCACGCGGGTGGTGAGCAGTTCTTC
CDR3aa: CASYRASHAGGEQFF

d_gene: .
v_gene: TRBV7-9
abundance: .
j_gene: TRBJ2-7
CDR3nt: TGTGCCAGCAGCCGCGGGTGGGAATACGAGCAGTACTTC
CDR3aa: CASSRGWEYEQYF

d_gene: .
v_gene: TRBV5-1
abundance: .
j_gene: TRBJ1-2
CDR3nt: TGCGCCAGCAGCTTGGGCCGGAACTATGGCTACACCTTC
CDR3aa: CASSLGRNYGYTF

d_gene: .
v_gene: TRBV28
abundance: .
j_gene: TRBJ2-7
CDR3nt: TGTGCCAGCAGGAGACAGGAGCTCGCCTACGAGCAGTACTTC
CDR3aa: CASRRQELAYEQYF

d_gene: TRBD2
v_gene: TRBV6-6
abundance: .
j_gene: TRBJ2-1
CDR3nt: TGTGCCAGCAGCGTCAAAGCGGGGTATGGGGAGCAGTTCTTC
CDR3aa: CASSVKAGYGEQFF

d_gene: TRBD1
v_gene: TRBV10-2
abundance: .
j_gene: TRBJ2-7
CDR3nt: TGCGCCAGCAGTGGGGGACAGGGGGCCGTCCACGAGCAGTACTTC
CDR3aa: CASSGGQGAVHEQYF

d_gene: .
v_gene: TRBV4-3
abundance: .
j_gene: TRBJ2-3
CDR3nt: TGCGCCAGCAGCCAAGATATGCTAGCTCCTACGCAGTATTTT
CDR3aa: CASSQDMLAPTQYF

d_gene: .
v_gene: TRBV2
abundance: once
j_gene: TRBJ1-2
CDR3nt: TGTGCCAGCAGGTTGGAGTGGGGGAACTATGGCTACACCTTC
CDR3aa: CASRLEWGNYGYTF

d_gene: .
v_gene: TRBV6-8
abundance: .
j_gene: TRBJ2-7
CDR3nt: TGTGCCAGCAGCAGAGGGGACTCGTACTCGAAGAAGTACGAGCAGTACTTC
CDR3aa: CASSRGDSYSKKYEQYF

d_gene: .
v_gene: TRBV6-6
abundance: .
j_gene: TRBJ2-1
CDR3nt: TGTGCCAGCAGCTCCCCCCAAAACAATGAGCAGTTCTTC
CDR3aa: CASSSPQNNEQFF

d_gene: .
v_gene: TRBV21-1
abundance: .
j_gene: TRBJ1-1
CDR3nt: TGTGCCAGCAGCCGGCCAACAGGGAACACTGAAGCTTTCTTT
CDR3aa: CASSRPTGNTEAFF

d_gene: TRBD1
v_gene: TRBV12-5
abundance: .
j_gene: TRBJ2-2
CDR3nt: TGTGCTAGTGGTTTGGGGGACAGGAACACCGGGGAGCTGTTTTTT
CDR3aa: CASGLGDRNTGELFF

d_gene: .
v_gene: TRBV27
abundance: .
j_gene: TRBJ1-5
CDR3nt: TGTGCCAGCAGTTTGAATCGCAATCAGCCCCAGCATTTT
CDR3aa: CASSLNRNQPQHF

d_gene: TRBD2
v_gene: TRBV11-2
abundance: .
j_gene: TRBJ2-5
CDR3nt: TGTGCCAGCAGCCTTTCGGCAGCTAGCGGTCAAGAGACCCAGTACTTC
CDR3aa: CASSLSAASGQETQYF

d_gene: .
v_gene: TRBV4-2
abundance: many
j_gene: TRBJ2-3
CDR3nt: TGTGCCAGCAGCCAAGATTGGCGGGTGGTTTCCACAGATACGCAGTATTTT
CDR3aa: CASSQDWRVVSTDTQYF

d_gene: .
v_gene: TRBV29-1
abundance: .
j_gene: TRBJ2-5
CDR3nt: TGCAGCGTTAGCGGCGGTCCAGAGACCCAGTACTTC
CDR3aa: CSVSGGPETQYF

d_gene: .
v_gene: TRBV2
abundance: .
j_gene: TRBJ2-7
CDR3nt: TGTGCCAGCAGTGAAGGCTGGCCCTACGAGCAGTACTTC
CDR3aa: CASSEGWPYEQYF

d_gene: .
v_gene: TRBV27
abundance: few
j_gene: TRBJ2-3
CDR3nt: TGTGCCAGCAGTTTTGCGGTGGGATATTCGCAGTATTTT
CDR3aa: CASSFAVGYSQYF

d_gene: .
v_gene: TRBV2
abundance: .
j_gene: TRBJ1-1
CDR3nt: TGTGCCAGCACGGGGGACATAAACACTGAAGCTTTCTTT
CDR3aa: CASTGDINTEAFF

d_gene: .
v_gene: TRBV5-6
abundance: .
j_gene: TRBJ1-2
CDR3nt: TGTGCCAGCAGCCTGACAGCCTCCTATGGCTACACCTTC
CDR3aa: CASSLTASYGYTF

d_gene: TRBD2
v_gene: TRBV11-2
abundance: .
j_gene: TRBJ2-2
CDR3nt: TGTGCCAGCAGCCGGGTGGCGGGGGACGGGGAGCTGTTTTTT
CDR3aa: CASSRVAGDGELFF

d_gene: .
v_gene: TRBV30
abundance: .
j_gene: TRBJ1-1
CDR3nt: TGTGCCTGGGAAGGGCTCCCAAGAGGAGCTTTCTTT
CDR3aa: CAWEGLPRGAFF

d_gene: .
v_gene: TRBV7-2
abundance: .
j_gene: TRBJ1-5
CDR3nt: TGTGCCAGCAGCTTAGGGGGGCTAGGGAATCAGCCCCAGCATTTT
CDR3aa: CASSLGGLGNQPQHF

d_gene: .
v_gene: TRBV7-9
abundance: .
j_gene: TRBJ2-2
CDR3nt: TGTGCCAGCAGCCCAGGTCCCGGCCGTGGCACCGGGGAGCTGTTTTTT
CDR3aa: CASSPGPGRGTGELFF

d_gene: TRBD1
v_gene: TRBV28
abundance: .
j_gene: TRBJ1-2
CDR3nt: TGTGCCAGCAGTTCTGAAGGAGGGGGCGCCTATGGCTACACCTTC
CDR3aa: CASSSEGGGAYGYTF

d_gene: TRBD2
v_gene: TRBV7-8
abundance: .
j_gene: TRBJ2-1
CDR3nt: TGTGCCAGCAGCCGAATGGGCGGGAGCTCCTACAATGAGCAGTTCTTC
CDR3aa: CASSRMGGSSYNEQFF

d_gene: .
v_gene: TRBV5-6
abundance: .
j_gene: TRBJ2-7
CDR3nt: TGTGCCAGCACTCTATTGGGGTCCCGTTACGAGCAGTACTTC
CDR3aa: CASTLLGSRYEQYF

d_gene: .
v_gene: TRBV11-2
abundance: .
j_gene: TRBJ2-3
CDR3nt: TGTGCCAGCAGCCCCCAGCTAAGCACAGATACGCAGTATTTT
CDR3aa: CASSPQLSTDTQYF

d_gene: TRBD1
v_gene: TRBV5-1
abundance: .
j_gene: TRBJ2-1
CDR3nt: TGCGCCAGCAGCCCGGGACAGGGATACAATGAGCAGTTCTTC
CDR3aa: CASSPGQGYNEQFF

d_gene: TRBD2
v_gene: TRBV4-2
abundance: few
j_gene: TRBJ2-5
CDR3nt: TGTGCCAGCAGCCAAGCCTTCGGGGGGAGCGCCACCCAAGAGACCCAGTACTTC
CDR3aa: CASSQAFGGSATQETQYF

d_gene: .
v_gene: TRBV5-1
abundance: .
j_gene: TRBJ1-4
CDR3nt: TGCGCCAGCAGCTCCGACGGATTGGGGCTTGAAAAACTGTTTTTT
CDR3aa: CASSSDGLGLEKLFF

d_gene: .
v_gene: TRBV6-1
abundance: .
j_gene: TRBJ2-5
CDR3nt: TGTGCCAGCAGTGACCCTGGGGCGGGGCGCGAGACCCAGTACTTC
CDR3aa: CASSDPGAGRETQYF

d_gene: .
v_gene: TRBV19
abundance: .
j_gene: TRBJ2-2
CDR3nt: TGTGCCAGTAGACTAGCGAACACCGGGGAGCTGTTTTTT
CDR3aa: CASRLANTGELFF

d_gene: TRBD1
v_gene: TRBV25-1
abundance: .
j_gene: TRBJ2-7
CDR3nt: TGTGCCAGCAGGCCCCCCGGGACAGGGTACTACGAGCAGTACTTC
CDR3aa: CASRPPGTGYYEQYF

d_gene: .
v_gene: TRBV10-3
abundance: .
j_gene: TRBJ2-1
CDR3nt: TGTGCCATCAGTCCTAGACAGGACTTATACAATGAGCAGTTCTTC
CDR3aa: CAISPRQDLYNEQFF

d_gene: TRBD1
v_gene: TRBV7-9
abundance: .
j_gene: TRBJ2-5
CDR3nt: TGTGCCAGCAGCCGGACAGGGGGAGAGACCCAGTACTTC
CDR3aa: CASSRTGGETQYF

d_gene: TRBD2
v_gene: TRBV9
abundance: .
j_gene: TRBJ2-2
CDR3nt: TGTGCCAGCAGCCCCTTAGCGGGAGCCGGGGAGCTGTTTTTT
CDR3aa: CASSPLAGAGELFF

d_gene: TRBD1
v_gene: TRBV9
abundance: once
j_gene: TRBJ1-1
CDR3nt: TGTGCCAGCAGCGTAGGCGGGACAGGGGGCCGGTACACTGAAGCTTTCTTT
CDR3aa: CASSVGGTGGRYTEAFF

d_gene: .
v_gene: TRBV6-1
abundance: .
j_gene: TRBJ2-7
CDR3nt: TGTGCCAGCCTTGGACTCGCGCCGTCCTACGAGCAGTACTTC
CDR3aa: CASLGLAPSYEQYF

d_gene: TRBD2
v_gene: TRBV30
abundance: .
j_gene: TRBJ2-1
CDR3nt: TGTGCCTGGAGTGGGACTAGCGGCTACAATGAGCAGTTCTTC
CDR3aa: CAWSGTSGYNEQFF